This T cell receptor (beta chain) was identified in a study of control samples from healthy donors and cancer patients. Method: immunoSEQ multiplex PCR; TCRdb's copy keeps in-frame clones and lacks some. Of approximately 100,000 clones listed, around 84% are singletons. This clone was seen a handful of times. This receptor was identified in a man between 65 and 85 years old with lung cancer. Sequencing was performed on PBMCs.

The CDR3 nucleotides read TGTGCCAGCAGCTCCCTTGATCGGGCCAACGTCCTGACTTTC. It translates to CASSSLDRANVLTF. The chain is built from TRBV5-4 and TRBJ2-6, with D unresolved. From germline, CDR1 is SGHNT and CDR2 YYREEE (reference sequence). Trimming removed 3 bases at V and 5 bases at J, with 9 bases between. This CDR3 region has 14 residues.